The 8 T cell receptor beta chains below come from one sample, sequenced in a study of post-analysis software for immune sequencing data. Study conclusions and caveats: Roughly five TRBV segments were significantly more frequent in patients than in controls. TRBV5-6, TRBV5-1 and TRBV20-1 were among these segments.

These receptors are not linked to any known antigen. TCR beta cDNA libraries included unique molecular identifiers. TCRdb analysed the PCR reads with MiXCR anew, one entry per CDR3 protein. The profile covers fewer than 850,000 distinct CDR3 sequences, with more than 45% appearing a single time and approximately 5% taken by the ten largest. Specimen: blood. The receptors shown here come from a girl aged 10-17 years with multiple sclerosis.

The CDR3 coding sequence is TGTGCCAGCAGGGCGGGAGGCAATCAGCCCCAGCATTTT. This sequence encodes CASRAGGNQPQHF. V gene TRBV12-3 or TRBV12-4 combines with J gene TRBJ1-5; D remains ambiguous. The CDR3 is made up of 13 amino acids. V lost 6 bases to trimming and J lost 2 bases, with 8 bases between them.

The chain is built from TRBV21-1 and TRBJ2-1; TRBD2 is the table's D call and was not checked against the DNA. Matching the DNA end better, TRBJ2-7 makes the J call doubtful. TRBV21-1 is termed a pseudogene. This CDR3 is built from 17 residues. The CDR3 coding sequence is TGTGCCAGCAGCAAAGCGGCTAGCGGTATCTCCTACAATGAGCAGTACTTC. This sequence encodes CASSKAASGISYNEQYF.

This clonotype was observed at least ten times. The gene calls are TRBV5-1 and TRBJ1-2; D is possibly TRBD1 (5 bases). The V end lost 2 bases, the J end lost 8 bases, and 10 bases lay between the germline ends. Germline V gene lookup returns CDR1 SGHRS and CDR2 YFSETQ. The CDR3 is made up of 12 amino acids. CDR3 residues: CASSLPPGGYTF. The CDR3 DNA is TGCGCCAGCAGCTTACCCCCAGGGGGCTACACCTTC.

This clonotype has a handful of counts. The genes are TRBV27 and TRBJ1-5; possible D gene TRBD1, 5 bases. Trimming shortened V by 3 bases and J by 2 bases, and 8 bases separated the two germline ends. Germline lookup yields CDR1 MNHEY and CDR2 SMNVEV (reference sequence). The CDR3 loop spans 14 amino acids. The CDR3 DNA follows: TGTGCCAGCAGTTTGTTAGGGGGCAATCAGCCCCAGCATTTT. Translated: CASSLLGGNQPQHF.

This clonotype came up a few times. The chain links TRBV9 to TRBJ2-3; TRBD2 matches 8 bases. Unmatched junction bases numbered 3, after V lost 2 bases and J lost 4 bases. CDR1 and CDR2 from the germline V gene are SGDLS and YYNGEE. This CDR3 has 14 amino acids. The CDR3 sequence: CASSVELAADTQYF. The DNA of the CDR3 is TGTGCCAGCAGCGTCGAACTAGCGGCAGATACGCAGTATTTT. The full variable domain, completed using reference TRBV9 and TRBJ2-3, is DSGVTQTPKHLITATGQRVTLRCSPRSGDLSVYWYQQSLDQGLQFLIQYYNGEERAKGNILERFSAQQFPDLHSELNLSSLELGDSALYFCASSVELAADTQYFGPGTRLTVL.

This clonotype was seen more than once but under ten times. This chain links TRBV5-6 with TRBJ2-5; 8 positions match TRBD1. Trimming cost V 0 bases and J 6 bases; bases outside gene matches: 4. Germline CDR1 reads SGHDT; CDR2 reads YYEEEE. The CDR3 sequence is 14 residues long. CDR3 DNA: TGTGCCAGCAGCTTGGCCGCAGGGGGCAAGACCCAGTACTTC. Translation: CASSLAAGGKTQYF.

The rearrangement uses TRBV12-3 or TRBV12-4 and TRBJ2-7; D may match TRBD1 or TRBD2 (5 bases each). This CDR3 contains 13 residues. The V gene lost 6 bases and the J gene lost 3 bases, with 12 bases spanning the gap. The CDR3 DNA follows: TGTGCCAGCAGACCGGGGCAACACTACGAGCAGTACTTC. This codes for CASRPGQHYEQYF.

The CDR3 is CASSPRSLRVHEQFF. Here the CDR3 DNA reads TGTGCCAGCAGTCCCCGCTCCCTAAGAGTGCACGAGCAGTTCTTC. The chain has TRBV27 and TRBJ2-1, with no clear D. This CDR3 region has 15 residues. Trimming cost V 5 bases and J 10 bases, with 21 bases left between them. CDR1 is MNHEY and CDR2 is SMNVEV in the germline V gene (reference sequence).